This TCR beta chain stems from a study of control samples from healthy donors and cancer patients. This table comes from immunoSEQ multiplex PCR, and its TCRdb copy is limited to in-frame clones, with some not included. The profile shows over 110,000 clones, 70% to 90% of them singletons. This TCR was sampled from a young woman in good health. The specimen was blood.

Here the CDR3 DNA reads TGTGCCAGCAGCCCCCGGGACTGGAAAGCCTACGAGCAGTACTTC. Translation: CASSPRDWKAYEQYF. The rearrangement links TRBV9 to TRBJ2-7; D is perhaps TRBD2 (6 bases). Germline V gene lookup returns CDR1 SGDLS and CDR2 YYNGEE. The CDR3 is 15 amino acids. V was trimmed by 4 bases and J by 2 bases, leaving 16 bases between them. Drawing the rest from reference TRBV9 and TRBJ2-7, the complete variable domain is DSGVTQTPKHLITATGQRVTLRCSPRSGDLSVYWYQQSLDQGLQFLIQYYNGEERAKGNILERFSAQQFPDLHSELNLSSLELGDSALYFCASSPRDWKAYEQYFGPGTRLTVT.